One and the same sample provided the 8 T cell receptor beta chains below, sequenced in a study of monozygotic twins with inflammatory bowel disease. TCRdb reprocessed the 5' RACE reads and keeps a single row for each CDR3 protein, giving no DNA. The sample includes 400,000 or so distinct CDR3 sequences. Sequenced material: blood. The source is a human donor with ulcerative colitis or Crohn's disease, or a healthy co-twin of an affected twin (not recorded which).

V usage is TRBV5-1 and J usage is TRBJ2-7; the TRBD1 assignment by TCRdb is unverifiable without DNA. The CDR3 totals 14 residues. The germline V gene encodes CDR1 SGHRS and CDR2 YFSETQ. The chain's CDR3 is CASSLDSFVYEQYF.

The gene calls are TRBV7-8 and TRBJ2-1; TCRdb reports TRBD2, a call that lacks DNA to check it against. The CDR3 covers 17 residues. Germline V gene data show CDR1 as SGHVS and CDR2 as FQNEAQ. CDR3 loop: CASSSPRTSGPYNEQFF.

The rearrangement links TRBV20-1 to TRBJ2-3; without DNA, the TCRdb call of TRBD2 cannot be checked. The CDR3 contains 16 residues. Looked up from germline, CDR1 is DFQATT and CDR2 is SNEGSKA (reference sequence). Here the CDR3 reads CSAITSGTSETDTQYF.

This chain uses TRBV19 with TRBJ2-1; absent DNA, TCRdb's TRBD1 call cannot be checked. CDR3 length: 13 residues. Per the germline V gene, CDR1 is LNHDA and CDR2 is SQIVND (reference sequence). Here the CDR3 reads CASGRGDYNEQFF.

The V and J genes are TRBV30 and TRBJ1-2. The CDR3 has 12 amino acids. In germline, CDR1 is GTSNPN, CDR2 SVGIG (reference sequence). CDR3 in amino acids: CAWRIAGYGYTF.

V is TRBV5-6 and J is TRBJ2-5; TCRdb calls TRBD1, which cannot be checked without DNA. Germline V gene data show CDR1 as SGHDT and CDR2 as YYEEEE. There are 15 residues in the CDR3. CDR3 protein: CASSSWTGIKETQYF.

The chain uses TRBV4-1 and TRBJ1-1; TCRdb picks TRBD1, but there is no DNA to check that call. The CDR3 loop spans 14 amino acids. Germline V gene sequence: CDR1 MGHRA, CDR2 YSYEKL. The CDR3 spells CASRQPGGHTEAFF.

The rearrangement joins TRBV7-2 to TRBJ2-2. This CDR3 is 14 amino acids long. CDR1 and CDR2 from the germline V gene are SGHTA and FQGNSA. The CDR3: CASSAEVNTGELFF.